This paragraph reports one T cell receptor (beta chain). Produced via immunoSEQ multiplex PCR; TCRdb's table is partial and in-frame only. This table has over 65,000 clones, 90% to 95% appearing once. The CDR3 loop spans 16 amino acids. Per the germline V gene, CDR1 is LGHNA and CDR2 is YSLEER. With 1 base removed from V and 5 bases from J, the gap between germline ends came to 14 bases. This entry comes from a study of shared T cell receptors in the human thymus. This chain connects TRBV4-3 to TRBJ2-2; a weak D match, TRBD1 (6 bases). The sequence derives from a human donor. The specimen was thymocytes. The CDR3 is CASSQVKTGLTGELFF. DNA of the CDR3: TGCGCCAGCAGCCAAGTTAAGACAGGTCTTACCGGGGAGCTGTTTTTT.